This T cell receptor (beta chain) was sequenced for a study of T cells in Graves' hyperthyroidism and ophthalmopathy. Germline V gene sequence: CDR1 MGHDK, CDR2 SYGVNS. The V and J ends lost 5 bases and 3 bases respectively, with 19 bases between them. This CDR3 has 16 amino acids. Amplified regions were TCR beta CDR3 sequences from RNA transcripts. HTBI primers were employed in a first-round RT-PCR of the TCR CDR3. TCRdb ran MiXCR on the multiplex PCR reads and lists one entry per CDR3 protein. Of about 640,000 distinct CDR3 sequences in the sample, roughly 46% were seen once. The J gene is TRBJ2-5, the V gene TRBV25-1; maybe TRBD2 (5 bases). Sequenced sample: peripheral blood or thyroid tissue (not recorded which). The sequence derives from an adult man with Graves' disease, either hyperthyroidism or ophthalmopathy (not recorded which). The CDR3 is CASSIGVGNTEETQYF. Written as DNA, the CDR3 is TGTGCCAGCAGTATTGGGGTCGGGAACACTGAAGAGACCCAGTACTTC.